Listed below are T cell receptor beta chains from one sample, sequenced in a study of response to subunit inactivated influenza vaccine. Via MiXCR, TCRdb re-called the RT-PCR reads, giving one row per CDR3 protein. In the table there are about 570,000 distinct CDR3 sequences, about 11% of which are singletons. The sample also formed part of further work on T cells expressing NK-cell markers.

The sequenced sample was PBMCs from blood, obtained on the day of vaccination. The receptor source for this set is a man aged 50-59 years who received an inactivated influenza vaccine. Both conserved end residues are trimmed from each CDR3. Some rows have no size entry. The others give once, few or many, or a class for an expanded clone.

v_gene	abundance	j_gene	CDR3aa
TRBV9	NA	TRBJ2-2	ASSVSLAGNTGELF
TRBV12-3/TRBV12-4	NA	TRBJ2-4	ASSLQGNRGIQY
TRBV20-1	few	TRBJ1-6	SARDFRTVNYNSPLH
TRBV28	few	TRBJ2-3	ASSPRTSGSESDTQY
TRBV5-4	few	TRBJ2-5	ASSGPGEETQY
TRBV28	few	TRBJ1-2	ASSFPGSFGYT
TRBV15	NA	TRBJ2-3	ATSRENPVLQGARTDTQY
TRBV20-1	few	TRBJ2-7	SASRAGVTYEQY
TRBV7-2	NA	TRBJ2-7	ASSFAGTISYEQY
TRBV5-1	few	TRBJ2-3	ASSGGLVPTQY
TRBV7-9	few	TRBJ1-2	ASSLQGVGYT